This TCR beta chain comes out of a study of cytomegalovirus exposure and HLA in healthy donors. Whole-study findings and limits: Associated with cytomegalovirus, according to the listing, were 170 or so TCR beta chains. For cytomegalovirus status, the classifier reportedly gave diagnoses with high specificity and sensitivity. It was taken for granted in presence/absence analyses that sequencing depth across donors was roughly uniform.

The study ran its PCR with 60 Vbeta and 13 Jbeta primers. Assay: immunoSEQ multiplex PCR; the TCRdb copy retains only in-frame clones and omits some. The sample records 150,000 or so clones, roughly 80% being singletons. Regarding this clone: Its cognate antigen is unknown.

The CDR3 consists of 13 residues. Trimming cost V 5 bases and J 0 bases, with 7 bases left between them. The V gene's germline CDR1 is LNHDA and CDR2 SQIVND (reference sequence). The source material was PBMCs. The V gene is TRBV19, the J gene TRBJ1-1, with D possibly being TRBD1 (5 bases). This receptor was identified in a man in his fifties or sixties in good health and CMV-seropositive. The CDR3 nucleotides are TGTGCCAGTAGTTCACAGGTGAACACTGAAGCTTTCTTT. Its protein product is CASSSQVNTEAFF.